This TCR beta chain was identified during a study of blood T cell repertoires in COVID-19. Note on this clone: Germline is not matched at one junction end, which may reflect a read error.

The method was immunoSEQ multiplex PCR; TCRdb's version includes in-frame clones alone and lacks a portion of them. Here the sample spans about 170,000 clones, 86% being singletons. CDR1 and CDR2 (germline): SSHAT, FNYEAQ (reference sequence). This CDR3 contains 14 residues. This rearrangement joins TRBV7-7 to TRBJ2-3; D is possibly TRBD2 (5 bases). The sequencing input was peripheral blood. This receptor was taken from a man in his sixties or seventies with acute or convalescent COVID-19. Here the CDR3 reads CASSSRAGTDTQYF. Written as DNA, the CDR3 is TGTGCTAGCAGCTCGCGGGCGGGCACAGATACGCAGTATTTT.